The clone carrying this T cell receptor beta chain was picked up a small number of times. Its specificity is not known. Germline V gene data show CDR1 as SEHNR and CDR2 as FQNEAQ (reference sequence). This CDR3 region has 14 residues. Trimming removed 2 bases from V and 0 bases from J, with 7 bases in between. This record comes from a study of early T cells in non-severe SARS-CoV-2 infection. Study results and caveats: A preference for anti-spike CD8 responses marked VDJdb matching, which missed private and CD4 specificities.

Attached unique molecular identifiers marked individual cDNA molecules. From the 5' RACE reads, TCRdb called clonotypes with MiXCR, one entry per CDR3 protein. Seen here are approximately 40,000 distinct CDR3 sequences, under 13% observed once, and the top ten hold 8% to 10%. Sequencing was carried out using whole blood. The receptor's source is an adult who was a healthcare worker with PCR-confirmed SARS-CoV-2 infection or an uninfected control (not recorded which). This sequence joins TRBV7-9 and TRBJ1-2; D is uncertain. The CDR3 protein is CASSLSGTNYGYTF. The CDR3 coding sequence is TGTGCCAGCAGCTTAAGCGGGACTAACTATGGCTACACCTTC.